This TCR beta chain was recorded in a study of blood T cells in healthy people across ages. A sample-barcoded 5' primer and a J-beta primer mix were used in a second PCR of about 6 to 11 cycles. CDR3-containing paired-end reads numbered at least 3 million in each sample. TCRdb analysed the 5' RACE reads with MiXCR anew, one entry per CDR3 protein. Of about a million distinct CDR3 sequences listed, more than 30% were seen once; the top ten hold 10% to 15%. As regards this clonotype: Its matching antigen is unknown.

Study observations and caveats: Not knowing donor CMV status may have confounded expanded clonotype changes. Diversity of TCR beta per million T cells declined in a roughly linear way with age.

V trimming: 7 bases; J trimming: 0 bases; junction bases outside the gene matches: 6. CDR3 length equals 15 residues. In germline, CDR1 is MNHNY, CDR2 SVGAGI (reference sequence). The TCR sequence derives from a man younger than 35 in good health. Sequenced sample: blood. The V call is TRBV6-6, the J call TRBJ2-3; TRBD2 agrees at 8 bases. The DNA of the CDR3 is TGTGCCAGCACCGTAGCGGGACCTAGCACAGATACGCAGTATTTT. Amino acids: CASTVAGPSTDTQYF.